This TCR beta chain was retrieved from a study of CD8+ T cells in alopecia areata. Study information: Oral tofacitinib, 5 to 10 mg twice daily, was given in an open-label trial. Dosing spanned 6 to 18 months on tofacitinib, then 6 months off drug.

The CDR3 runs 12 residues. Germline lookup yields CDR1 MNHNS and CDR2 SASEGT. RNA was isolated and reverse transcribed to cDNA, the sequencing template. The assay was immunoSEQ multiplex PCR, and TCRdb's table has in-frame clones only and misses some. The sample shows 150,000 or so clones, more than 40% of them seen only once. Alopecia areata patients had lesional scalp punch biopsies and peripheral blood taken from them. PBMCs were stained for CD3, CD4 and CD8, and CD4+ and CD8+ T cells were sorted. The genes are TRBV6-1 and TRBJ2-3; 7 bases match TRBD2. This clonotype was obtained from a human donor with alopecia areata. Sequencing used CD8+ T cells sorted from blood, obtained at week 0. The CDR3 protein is CTLTSHTDTQYF. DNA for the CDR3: TGTACCCTGACTAGCCACACAGATACGCAGTATTTT.